These 4 T cell receptor beta chains were all obtained from the same sample, sequenced in a study of blood T cell repertoires in COVID-19 (dated by TCRdb to 2018 to 2021). Library method: the immunoSEQ multiplex PCR assay. Held by TCRdb, this immuneACCESS table contains in-frame sequences only and omits some clones. Under half of the omission traces to an unresolved V gene where checked; the cause of the rest is unknown. In all, the sample holds around 320,000 clones, and roughly 87% of those were seen once. Roughly 2% of the sample is in the top ten clones. Sequencing was performed on peripheral blood. The receptors shown here come from a man aged 18 to 29 with active or convalescent COVID-19.

The chain carries TRBV2 and TRBJ2-3; 9 nucleotides agree with TRBD1. The CDR3 contains 15 residues. V shed 6 bases, J shed 3 bases, and the junction held 7 bases outside the gene matches. Germline assignment: CDR1 SNHLY and CDR2 FYNNEI. The CDR3 sequence is CASRPGQGETDTQYF. DNA of the CDR3: TGTGCCAGCAGACCGGGACAGGGAGAGACAGATACGCAGTATTTT.

This clone has just one count. The gene calls are TRBV10-1 and TRBJ1-6, with D unresolved. The germline V and J ends were trimmed by 5 bases and 5 bases, with 4 bases remaining between them. The germline V gene has CDR1 WNHNN and CDR2 SYGVQD (reference sequence). This CDR3 region has 12 residues. The CDR3 DNA reads TGCGCCAGCAGTCCGGATAATTCACCCCTCCACTTT. It specifies CASSPDNSPLHF.

The chain couples TRBV5-7 to TRBJ1-5, with 7 bases aligning to TRBD1. TRBV5-7 is noted as an ORF with a role that remains uncertain. The length of the CDR3 is 15 residues. The junction had 7 bases not matched to a gene; V was cut back by 2 bases and J by 5 bases. CDR3 coding DNA: TGTGCCAGCAGCTTTCAGGGGGAGGTGGATCAGCCCCAGCATTTT. Amino acids: CASSFQGEVDQPQHF.

CDR3 sequence reads: CASSYSGTAWGELFF. The CDR3 DNA follows: TGTGCCAGCAGCTACTCCGGGACAGCCTGGGGGGAGCTGTTTTTT. V and J are TRBV7-3 and TRBJ2-2; 7 positions match TRBD1. This CDR3 spans 15 amino acids. Germline CDR1 SGHTA, CDR2 FQGTGA. Trimming removed 4 bases from V and 8 bases from J; junction bases left unmatched: 10.